This T cell receptor (beta chain) was found in a study of PD-1 blockade in classical Hodgkin lymphoma (dated by TCRdb to the early 2020s). General notes on the study: Nivolumab dosing was 3 mg/kg intravenously every 2 weeks, continuing until either disease progression or unacceptable toxicity. The study used TCR beta sequencing and CyTOF to define a peripheral blood immune signature of response to PD-1 blockade in classical Hodgkin lymphoma.

The research as a whole found: Lower diversity was seen in patients whose nivolumab began less than 1 year after ASCT, and these patients were left out of later analyses so that immune reconstitution would not confound the results. Baseline diversity similar to that of newly diagnosed patients was observed in trial patients achieving complete response, whereas significantly lower diversity was observed in partial responders and progressors. Baseline TCR diversity was reported as lower in newly diagnosed patients than in healthy donors, and lower still in relapsed/refractory patients. The study covered only a single clinical trial cohort, and the causes of the repertoire differences, possibly disease activity or prior therapy, were still not defined. CD4+ but not CD8+ TCR diversity rose significantly by C4D1 (p=0.0027 vs p=0.16), most apparent in complete responders (p=0.02).

Interpreted using the paper, the time point label stands for: cycle 1 day 1 (C1D1), immediately before nivolumab initiation. Every trial patient had relapsed following autologous stem cell transplantation, and prior brentuximab vedotin exposure was what differed among cohorts A, B and C. The trial cohort included more than 55 patients with relapsed/refractory classical Hodgkin lymphoma, and each patient had a best overall response of complete response, partial response or progressive disease. In the multi-cohort phase II CheckMate 205 trial, trial patients received single-agent nivolumab. Best overall response was determined by an independent review committee according to the 2007 International Working Group response criteria. Trial PBMCs were collected just before the start of nivolumab (C1D1) and during therapy at cycle 2 day 1 and cycle 4 day 1. After peripheral blood was drawn into 8 mL Vacutainer Cell Preparation Tubes, PBMCs were isolated by centrifugation and then cryopreserved.

Worth noting for this clone: The clone's antigen remains unknown. No much larger clone is present one base from it, and per-base qualities are unavailable.

The Qiagen DNeasy kit was used to extract genomic DNA from unsorted PBMCs and from the negatively selected CD4+ and CD8+ fractions. Using primers that anneal to V and J segments, immunoSEQ multiplex PCR amplified the TCR beta CDR3 regions. A synthetic immune receptor repertoire was used to minimize amplification bias, and any remaining bias was removed computationally after sequencing. In the authors' own workflow: Repertoire diversity was quantified as the Shannon entropy index using custom Python scripts. Unsorted, CD4+ and CD8+ repertoires were examined separately, except in combined analyses, for which CD4+ and CD8+ sequences were merged in silico. A clone counted as expanded when the clone's frequency after treatment rose at least 2-fold relative to C1D1, and clones undetected at baseline were given a pseudocount of 0.5. Clones with 0 or 1 copy at C1D1 were classified as singleton clones, and clones with 2 or more copies were classified as non-singleton clones. Clones expanded in unsorted samples were annotated as CD4+, CD8+ or unknown by matching protein sequences in sorted samples from the same patient. Wilcoxon tests were applied to paired samples to test diversity changes from C1D1 to C4D1. Entries here come from immuneACCESS through TCRdb and include only in-frame sequences with V and J called. Some clones fail to appear in such tables; in the studies checked, an unresolved V gene covers under half of the shortfall, and the cause of the remainder is unknown. D and trimming were read from the DNA, whereas the V and J calls and clone size are those reported in that table. For this sample the table gives some 14,000 clones, of which around 80% were detected only once. Clones ranked in the top ten supply approximately 24% of the sample.

The V end loses 6 bases and the J end loses 5 bases, and a stretch of 16 bases separates them. Taken from the germline V gene, the CDR1 and CDR2 loops are KGHSH and LQKENI. Inclusive of the bounding cysteine and phenylalanine, the CDR3 is 14 residues long. Kept here is only the CDR3 DNA, which spans 42 bases and is read in frame from base 1. The sequencing used peripheral blood mononuclear cells (PBMCs), collected at baseline. The clonotype comes from a human donor with classical Hodgkin lymphoma. The rearranged chain carries TRBV18 and TRBJ1-1; the D segment could be TRBD1, given 6 matching bases. For the CDR3, the sequence is CASSPLGGGTEAFF. The DNA reads TGTGCCAGCTCGCCATTAGGGGGAGGGACTGAAGCTTTCTTT.